This T cell receptor (beta chain) was recovered during a study of blood T cell repertoires in COVID-19. Overall study: The United States, Italy and Spain supplied acute and convalescent COVID-19 samples. The analysed material was cDNA or gDNA that came from T cells, B-cell-depleted T cells, or PBMCs.

Profiling relied on immunoSEQ multiplex PCR, and the TCRdb table lists in-frame clones only, not all of them. Of 80,000 or so clones in the sample, about 89% were seen once. The CDR3 contains 12 residues. Germline assignment: CDR1 SQVTM and CDR2 ANQGSEA. The V end lost 7 bases, the J end lost 10 bases, and 20 bases lay between the germline ends. This sequence was found in a woman aged 55 to 70 with acute or convalescent COVID-19. The chain carries TRBV29-1 and TRBJ2-7; the D gene is possibly TRBD1 (6 bases). The sequencing sample was made of peripheral blood. This CDR3 is CSGSDRLGEQYF. DNA of the CDR3: TGCAGCGGATCCGACAGGTTGGGAGAACAGTACTTC.